The clone carrying this TCR beta chain was seen a few times. Antigen unknown. Produced via immunoSEQ multiplex PCR; TCRdb's table is partial and in-frame only. This table has approximately 110,000 clones, 82% appearing once. This specimen comes from a study of radiation and T cells in renal cell carcinoma. For the study at large: Nephrectomy followed 15 Gy stereotactic body radiation by 4 weeks. Whole-study findings and limits: Top tumor clonotypes rose in blood 2 weeks post-radiation, then contracted. Pretreatment tumor biopsies were lacking, so baseline clonotypes are unknown.

Documented time point: baseline pretreatment blood. Regarding treatment: 15 Gy SBRT to primary tumor, nephrectomy 4 weeks later. Serial blood draws occurred at baseline and 2 and 4 weeks post-SBRT. The TCR originated in an older woman with renal cell carcinoma. The source was blood, collected from a patient whose treatment included radiotherapy and nephrectomy.

As DNA, the CDR3 is TGCGCCAGCAGCCCCTCCGGGGCTAGCGGGGGGGCAGGCGAGCAGTACTTC. Amino acid sequence: CASSPSGASGGAGEQYF. V is TRBV4-1 and J is TRBJ2-7; 12 bases agree with TRBD2. Per the germline V gene, CDR1 is MGHRA and CDR2 is YSYEKL. The CDR3 is made up of 17 amino acids. The ends lost 4 bases at V and 6 bases at J; junction bases unmatched: 13.